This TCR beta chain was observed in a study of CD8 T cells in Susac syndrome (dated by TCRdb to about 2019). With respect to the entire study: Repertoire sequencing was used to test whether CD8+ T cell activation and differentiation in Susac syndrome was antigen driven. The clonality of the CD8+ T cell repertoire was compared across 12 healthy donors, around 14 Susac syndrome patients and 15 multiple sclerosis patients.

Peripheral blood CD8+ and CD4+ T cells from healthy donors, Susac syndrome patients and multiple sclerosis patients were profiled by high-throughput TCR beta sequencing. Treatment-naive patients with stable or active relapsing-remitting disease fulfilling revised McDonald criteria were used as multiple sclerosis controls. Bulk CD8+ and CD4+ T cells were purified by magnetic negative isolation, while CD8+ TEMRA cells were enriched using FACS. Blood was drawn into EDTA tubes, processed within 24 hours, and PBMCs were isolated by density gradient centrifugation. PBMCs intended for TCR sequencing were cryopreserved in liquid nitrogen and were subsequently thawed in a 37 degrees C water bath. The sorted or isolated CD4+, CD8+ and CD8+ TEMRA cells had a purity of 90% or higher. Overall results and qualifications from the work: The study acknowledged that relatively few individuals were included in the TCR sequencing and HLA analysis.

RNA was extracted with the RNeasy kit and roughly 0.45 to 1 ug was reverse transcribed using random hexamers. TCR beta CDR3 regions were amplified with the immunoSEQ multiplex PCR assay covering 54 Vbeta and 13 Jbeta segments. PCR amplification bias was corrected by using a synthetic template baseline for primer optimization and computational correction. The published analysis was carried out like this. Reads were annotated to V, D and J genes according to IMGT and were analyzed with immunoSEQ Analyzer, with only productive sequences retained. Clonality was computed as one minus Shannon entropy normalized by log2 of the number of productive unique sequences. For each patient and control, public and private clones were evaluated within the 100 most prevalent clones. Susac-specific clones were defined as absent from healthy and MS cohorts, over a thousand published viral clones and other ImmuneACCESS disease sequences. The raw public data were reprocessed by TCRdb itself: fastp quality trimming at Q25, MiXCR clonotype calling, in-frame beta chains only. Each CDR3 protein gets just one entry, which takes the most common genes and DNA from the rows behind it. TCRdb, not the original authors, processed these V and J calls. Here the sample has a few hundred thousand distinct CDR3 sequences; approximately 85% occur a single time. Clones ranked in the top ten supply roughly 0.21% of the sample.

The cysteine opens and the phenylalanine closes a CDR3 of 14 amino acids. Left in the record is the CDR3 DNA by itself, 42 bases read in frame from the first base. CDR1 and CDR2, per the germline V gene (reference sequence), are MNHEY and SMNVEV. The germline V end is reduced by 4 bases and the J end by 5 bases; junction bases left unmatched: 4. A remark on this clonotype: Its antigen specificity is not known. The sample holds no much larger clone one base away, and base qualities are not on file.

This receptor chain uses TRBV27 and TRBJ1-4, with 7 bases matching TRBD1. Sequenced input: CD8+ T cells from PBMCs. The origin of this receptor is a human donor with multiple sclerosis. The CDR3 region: CASSSGTANEKLFF. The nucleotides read TGTGCCAGCAGTTCTGGGACAGCGAATGAAAAACTGTTTTTT. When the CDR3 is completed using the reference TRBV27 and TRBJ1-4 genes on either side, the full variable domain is EAQVTQNPRYLITVTGKKLTVTCSQNMNHEYMSWYRQDPGLGLRQIYYSMNVEVTDKGDVPEGYKVSRKEKRNFPLILESPSPNQTSLYFCASSSGTANEKLFFGSGTQLSVL.